These 19 T cell receptor beta chains were sequenced from one sample in a study of T cell responses to AZD1222 COVID-19 vaccine. Clones were sequenced by immunoSEQ multiplex PCR, and TCRdb holds only the in-frame ones, with some missing. The sample contains 110,000 to 150,000 clones, about 93% of which appear only once. Sequences were derived from peripheral blood, sampled on day 0 of AZD1222 vaccination. Every receptor here comes from an adult in good health.

The V and J genes are TRBV29-1 and TRBJ1-1, with 8 bases lining up with TRBD1. Germline V lookup: CDR1 SQVTM, CDR2 ANQGSEA. V lost 0 bases and J lost 11; bases outside the gene matches: 5. The CDR3 sequence is 12 residues long. The CDR3 loop is CSVEETGAQAFF. CDR3 nucleotide sequence: TGCAGCGTTGAAGAGACAGGGGCCCAGGCTTTCTTT.

The rearrangement joins TRBV5-8 to TRBJ1-2; 7 nucleotides match TRBD1. Trimming at V came to 4 bases and at J to 0 bases, leaving 3 bases not matched to a gene. Germline V lookup: CDR1 SGHTS, CDR2 YDEGEE. The CDR3 contains 14 residues. The chain's CDR3 is CASSPGTANYGYTF. As DNA, the CDR3 is TGTGCCAGCAGCCCCGGGACAGCTAACTATGGCTACACCTTC. The entire variable domain, with the rest obtained from reference TRBV5-8 and TRBJ1-2, is as follows: EAGVTQSPTHLIKTRGQQATLRCSPISGHTSVYWYQQALGLGLQFLLWYDEGEERNRGNFPPRFSGRQFPNYSSELNVNALELEDSALYLCASSPGTANYGYTFGSGTRLTVV.

This chain uses TRBV5-4 with TRBJ2-7; 13 positions agree with TRBD2. The CDR3 is made up of 16 amino acids. Per germline, CDR1 SGHNT and CDR2 YYREEE (reference sequence). J was trimmed by 7 bases and V by 4 bases; bases with no gene match: 11. The DNA of the CDR3 is TGTGCCAGCAGCGCCCCCACTAGCGGGAGGGCCGGGGAGCAGTACTTC. Amino acids: CASSAPTSGRAGEQYF.

The V and J genes are TRBV5-6 and TRBJ2-1; D not certain. CDR1 is SGHDT, CDR2 YYEEEE, per germline. V was shortened by 0 bases and J by 3 bases, with 7 bases between the two germline ends. This CDR3 comprises 14 residues. CDR3 DNA sequence: TGTGCCAGCAGCTTGGTGAGTTTCTACAATGAGCAGTTCTTC. Encoded protein: CASSLVSFYNEQFF. The whole variable domain, filled in from reference TRBV5-6 and TRBJ2-1, reads DAGVTQSPTHLIKTRGQQVTLRCSPKSGHDTVSWYQQALGQGPQFIFQYYEEEERQRGNFPDRFSGHQFPNYSSELNVNALLLGDSALYLCASSLVSFYNEQFFGPGTRLTVL.

The chain links TRBV5-1 to TRBJ2-3; unclear D gene. The V and J ends lost 3 bases and 0 bases respectively, with 11 bases between them. The CDR3 covers 15 residues. Germline CDR1 SGHRS, CDR2 YFSETQ. CDR3: CASSSRVPSTDTQYF. CDR3 nucleotide sequence: TGCGCCAGCAGCTCCCGGGTGCCTAGCACAGATACGCAGTATTTT.

The chain is built from TRBV24-1 and TRBJ2-5, with no clear D. Germline lookup yields CDR1 KGHDR and CDR2 SFDVKD. Deletions cut 3 bases from V and 3 bases from J, with 1 base between. The CDR3 extends over 11 amino acids. In DNA, the CDR3 is TGTGCCACCAGTGATGAAGAGACCCAGTACTTC. Amino acids: CATSDEETQYF.

The chain recombines TRBV20-1 with TRBJ2-3; 9 bases agree with TRBD2. The germline V gene has CDR1 DFQATT and CDR2 SNEGSKA (reference sequence). The V gene end was trimmed by 3 bases and the J gene end by 7 bases; junction bases not matched to a gene: 5. The CDR3 is made up of 13 amino acids. In DNA, the CDR3 is TGCAGTGCTAGTAGCGGGAGCGGGAATACGCAGTATTTT. Amino acids: CSASSGSGNTQYF.

V and J are TRBV20-1 and TRBJ2-7; 10 bases line up with TRBD2. The CDR3 extends over 15 amino acids. Trimming at V came to 3 bases and at J to 1 base, leaving 6 bases not matched to a gene. CDR1 is DFQATT, CDR2 SNEGSKA, per germline (reference sequence). DNA of the CDR3: TGCAGTGCTAGTCAAACTAGCGGGGTTTCCTACGAGCAGTACTTC. Protein: CSASQTSGVSYEQYF.

The V call is TRBV10-3, the J call TRBJ2-1, with D possibly TRBD2 on 6 matching bases. V was trimmed by 0 bases and J by 0 bases, leaving 21 bases between them. This CDR3 has 20 residues. Germline loops: CDR1 ENHRY, CDR2 SYGVKD. The CDR3 nucleotides are TGTGCCATCAGTGAGTCGGAGGGCAGGGCCTACTTCAGCTCCTACAATGAGCAGTTCTTC. Protein: CAISESEGRAYFSSYNEQFF.

The table lists this clone with a few counts. The genes are TRBV9 and TRBJ2-7; 12 nucleotides line up with TRBD2. Germline lookup yields CDR1 SGDLS and CDR2 YYNGEE. Germline trimming cut 3 bases from V and 7 bases from J; bases unmatched to any gene: 8. The CDR3 runs to 15 residues. DNA of the CDR3: TGTGCCAGCAGCGAACGACTAGCGGGAGAGGGTGAGCAGTACTTC. Translation: CASSERLAGEGEQYF.

The rearrangement uses TRBV5-8 and TRBJ1-1; 7 bases line up with TRBD1. Germline assignment: CDR1 SGHTS and CDR2 YDEGEE. V dropped 4 bases and J dropped 4; count of bases not matched to a gene: 13. CDR3 size: 16 residues. The DNA of the CDR3 is TGTGCCAGCAGCCCAATGAGACAGGGACGGGTCACTGAAGCTTTCTTT. It specifies CASSPMRQGRVTEAFF.

The V gene is TRBV2, the J gene TRBJ2-5; possibly TRBD1 for D (6 bases). This CDR3 comprises 15 residues. Germline V CDR1 and CDR2: SNHLY, FYNNEI. Trimming removed 4 bases from V and 2 bases from J, with 14 bases in between. CDR3 sequence (DNA): TGTGCCAGCAGTGCCTTGGGGGCTCGGCAAGAGACCCAGTACTTC. It encodes CASSALGARQETQYF.

This chain connects TRBV27 to TRBJ1-2; the D gene is possibly TRBD1 (5 bases). The CDR3 is 15 amino acids. With 0 bases removed from V and 4 bases from J, the gap between germline ends came to 12 bases. The germline V gene has CDR1 MNHEY and CDR2 SMNVEV (reference sequence). This CDR3 reads CASSLSLGEGYGYTF. CDR3 DNA sequence: TGTGCCAGCAGTTTATCGTTGGGGGAAGGCTATGGCTACACCTTC.

The chain couples TRBV3-1 (or the pseudogene TRBV3-2) to TRBJ2-3; 8 nucleotides align to TRBD2. The germline gives CDR1 LGHDT, CDR2 YNNKEL (reference sequence). V shed 0 bases and J 5 bases; nucleotides not matched to a gene: 10. CDR3 size: 17 residues. This CDR3 reads CASSQDRRTSRRDTQYF. The CDR3 DNA reads as TGTGCCAGCAGCCAAGATCGGAGGACTAGCCGGCGAGATACGCAGTATTTT.

The J gene is TRBJ2-5, the V gene TRBV30, with D perhaps being TRBD1 or TRBD2 (6 bases each). Germline CDR1 reads GTSNPN; CDR2 reads SVGIG (reference sequence). The ends were cut back, 5 bases at V and 5 bases at J, with 21 bases in the middle. CDR3 length: 15 amino acids. The CDR3, as DNA: TGTGCCTGGGATGCCTCTTCGGGGGCTGGGGAGACCCAGTACTTC. Protein sequence: CAWDASSGAGETQYF.

This clone was counted a single time. J is TRBJ1-1 and V is TRBV5-4; the D gene is possibly TRBD1 (5 bases). The V and J ends lost 1 base and 0 bases respectively, with 10 bases between them. This CDR3 has 15 amino acids. Germline CDR1 SGHNT, CDR2 YYREEE (reference sequence). The CDR3 DNA reads as TGTGCCAGCAGCTTGAGTCGGGGCCTGAACACTGAAGCTTTCTTT. Its protein is CASSLSRGLNTEAFF. Filled out from reference TRBV5-4 and TRBJ1-1, the complete variable domain reads ETGVTQSPTHLIKTRGQQVTLRCSSQSGHNTVSWYQQALGQGPQFIFQYYREEENGRGNFPPRFSGLQFPNYSSELNVNALELDDSALYLCASSLSRGLNTEAFFGQGTRLTVV.

The V and J genes are TRBV11-2 and TRBJ2-2; TRBD1 is a possible D gene (6 bases). The CDR3 runs 14 residues. Germline V gene sequence: CDR1 SGHAT, CDR2 FQNNGV. Trimming took off 1 base at V and 5 bases at J, with 8 bases between the two ends. The CDR3 loop is CASSLGGGTGELFF. CDR3 in DNA: TGTGCCAGCAGCTTAGGAGGGGGAACCGGGGAGCTGTTTTTT. Filled out from reference TRBV11-2 and TRBJ2-2, the complete variable domain reads EAGVAQSPRYKIIEKRQSVAFWCNPISGHATLYWYQQILGQGPKLLIQFQNNGVVDDSQLPKDRFSAERLKGVDSTLKIQPAKLEDSAVYLCASSLGGGTGELFFGEGSRLTVL.

V and J are TRBV5-5 and TRBJ2-5, with TRBD2 matching 11 bases. Germline assignment: CDR1 SGHKS and CDR2 YYEKEE (reference sequence). Trimming cost V 0 bases and J 5 bases; bases outside gene matches: 3. The CDR3 runs 15 residues. The DNA of the CDR3 is TGTGCCAGCAGCTTGGAACTAGCGGGAGATGAGACCCAGTACTTC. This gives the protein CASSLELAGDETQYF.

The chain links TRBV4-1 to TRBJ1-2; 11 nucleotides agree with TRBD1. Germline CDR1 is MGHRA and CDR2 is YSYEKL. The V gene end was trimmed by 4 bases and the J gene end by 4 bases; junction bases not matched to a gene: 2. This CDR3 contains 14 residues. The CDR3 here is CASSPGQGAYGYTF. The CDR3 coding sequence is TGCGCCAGCAGCCCCGGACAGGGGGCCTATGGCTACACCTTC.